This T cell receptor beta chain comes out of a study of human thymus T cells. Immunologically healthy infants in Finland undergoing congenital heart defect surgery were the donors. An approximately 0.45-1 mL peripheral blood aliquot was taken intraoperatively from four of eight donors. No fixed cell number was used; all available blood leukocytes supplied DNA. In germline, CDR1 is SGHDN, CDR2 FVKESK. The CDR3 totals 14 residues. V was pared by 0 bases and J by 3 bases, with 9 bases between. TCRdb's table, derived via immunoSEQ multiplex PCR, lists solely in-frame clones and lacks some. The sample lists tens of thousands of clones, approximately 93% seen once, with approximately 0.13% in the top ten.

Material for sequencing was blood. The chain recombines TRBV14 with TRBJ2-7; tentative D call: TRBD1 (6 bases). The clonotype originates from a boy under two years old with a congenital heart defect but otherwise immunologically healthy. CDR3 residues: CASSQDQGIYEQYF. The CDR3 bases are TGTGCCAGCAGCCAAGATCAGGGGATCTACGAGCAGTACTTC.